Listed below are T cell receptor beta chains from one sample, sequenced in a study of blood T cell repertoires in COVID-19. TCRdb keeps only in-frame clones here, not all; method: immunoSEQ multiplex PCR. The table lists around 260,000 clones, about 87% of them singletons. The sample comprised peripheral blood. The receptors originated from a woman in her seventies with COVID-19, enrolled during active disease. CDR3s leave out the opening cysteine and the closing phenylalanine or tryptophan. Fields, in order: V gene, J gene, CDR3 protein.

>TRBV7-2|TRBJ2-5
ATSTGEYGTQY
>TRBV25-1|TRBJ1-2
ASSEFNLVAGEGYT
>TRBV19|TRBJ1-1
ASSKPGMNTEAF
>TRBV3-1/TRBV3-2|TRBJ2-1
ASSQDARVNEQF
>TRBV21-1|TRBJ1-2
ASSRGGKGAYYGYT
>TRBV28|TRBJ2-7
ASSSARDIAYEQY
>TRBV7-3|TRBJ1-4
ASSLTGVPNEKLF
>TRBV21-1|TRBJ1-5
ASSTDRDRVYVGNQPQH
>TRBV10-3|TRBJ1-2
AGAGGLDYGYT
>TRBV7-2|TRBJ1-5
ASSKTDTWAQH
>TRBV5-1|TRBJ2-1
ASSLDRFNAAEQF
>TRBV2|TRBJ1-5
ASDSTGNRGYSNQPQH
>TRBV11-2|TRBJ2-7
ASSLGLDRVYEQY
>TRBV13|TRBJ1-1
ASSLAGGTEAF
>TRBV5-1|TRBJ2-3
ATGGGGADTQY
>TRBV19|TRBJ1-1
ASSILLGTGNTEAF
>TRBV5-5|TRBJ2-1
ASSLGGLAQASGRAEQF
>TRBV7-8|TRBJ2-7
ASSPVRYEQY
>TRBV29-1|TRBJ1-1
SGAGTGGPNTEAF
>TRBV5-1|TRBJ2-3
ASSLGAGGPSTDTQY
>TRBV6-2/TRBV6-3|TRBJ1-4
ASSYPGTGATNEKLF
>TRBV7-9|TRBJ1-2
ASSPILHYHGYT
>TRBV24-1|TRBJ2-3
ATSEPGQTSTDTQY
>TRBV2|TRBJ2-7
ASSEIPGLAGTYEQY
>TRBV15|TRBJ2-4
ATSRYRDRDAKNIQY
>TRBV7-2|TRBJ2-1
ASLKGGGNSYNEQF
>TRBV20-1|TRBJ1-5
SASRGNQPQH
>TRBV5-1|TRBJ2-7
ASSPGSGAYYEQY
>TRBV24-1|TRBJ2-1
ATSDTTSGRVDEQF
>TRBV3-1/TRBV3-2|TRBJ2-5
ASSQGTGGAETQY
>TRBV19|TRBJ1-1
ASSNLQGQGTEAF
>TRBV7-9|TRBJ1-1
ASSSAGLRRRTEAF
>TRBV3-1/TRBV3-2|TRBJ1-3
ASSLQGALGSGNTIY
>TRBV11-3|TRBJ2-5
ASSMNGVIQETQY
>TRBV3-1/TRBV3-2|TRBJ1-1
ASSQVAGQGGGAF
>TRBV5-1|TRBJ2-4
ASSLGRVNIQY
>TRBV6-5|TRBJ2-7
ASRDGQGVYEQY
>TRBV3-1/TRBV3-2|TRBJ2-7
ASSLSGSYEQY
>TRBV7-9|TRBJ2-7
ASSPRWREGPLYEQY
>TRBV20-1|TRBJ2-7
SAETGERQY
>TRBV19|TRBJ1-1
ASSMAGMNTEAF
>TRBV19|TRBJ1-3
ASSILDSSGNTIY
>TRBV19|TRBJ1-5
ASRPIDRNNQPQH
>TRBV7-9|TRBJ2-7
ASSRSPGQGVYEQY
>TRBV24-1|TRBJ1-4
ATSDDQTRPEKLF
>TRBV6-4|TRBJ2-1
ASSSQRSSNEQF
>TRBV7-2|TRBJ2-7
ASSLISGREQY
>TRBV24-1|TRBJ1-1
ATRGTGGGTEAF
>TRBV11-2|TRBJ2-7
ASSPGLAGLYEQY
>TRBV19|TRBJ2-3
ASSIIAGVSTDTQY
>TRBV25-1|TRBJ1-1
ASSEPRGEAF
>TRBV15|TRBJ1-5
ATSRGTGNGQPQH
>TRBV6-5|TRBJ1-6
ASRADRGTSPLH
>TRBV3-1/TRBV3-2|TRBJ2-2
ASSPGQGAGGELF
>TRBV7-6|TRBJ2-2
ASSATNTGELF
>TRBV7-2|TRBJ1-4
ASTRPGGSGEKLF